This is a list of T cell receptor beta chains from one sample in a study of cytomegalovirus exposure and HLA in healthy donors. Method: immunoSEQ multiplex PCR; TCRdb's copy keeps in-frame clones and lacks some. The data contain 100,000 to 120,000 clones, over 65% of them seen just once; the ten biggest clones take up 3.5% to 5%. The source material was PBMCs. These receptor sequences come from a woman in her thirties or forties in good health and CMV-seropositive. CDR3s include the opening cysteine and the closing phenylalanine or tryptophan. The D gene is left open where the match is weak. Clone size is given for some rows only: seen once, a few or many times, or a class if the clone is expanded.

cdr3_aa,cdr3_nt,clone_size,v_call,j_call,cdr3_length,d_call
CASTPGTVHTEAFF,TGTGCCAGCACCCCTGGGACAGTCCACACTGAAGCTTTCTTT,-,TRBV7-9,TRBJ1-1,14,TRBD1
CASSSHRRGSSYNEQFF,TGTGCTAGCAGCTCTCACCGACGGGGGAGCTCCTACAATGAGCAGTTCTTC,-,TRBV7-7,TRBJ2-1,17,-
CTSSHVRAGHLYNSPLHF,TGCACCAGCAGCCACGTCCGAGCGGGCCACCTATATAATTCACCCCTCCACTTT,few,TRBV1,TRBJ1-6,18,-
CASRLGQGVGKQYF,TGTGCCAGCAGATTGGGACAGGGGGTGGGAAAGCAGTACTTC,-,TRBV6-6,TRBJ2-7,14,TRBD1
CASAGGLNVNYNEQFF,TGTGCCAGCGCAGGGGGCCTCAACGTTAACTACAATGAGCAGTTCTTC,once,TRBV9,TRBJ2-1,16,TRBD1
CASSPVLAGTDTQYF,TGTGCCAGCTCACCGGTACTAGCCGGGACAGATACGCAGTATTTT,-,TRBV18,TRBJ2-3,15,-
CASSASGEKLFF,TGTGCCAGCAGCGCTTCGGGGGAAAAACTGTTTTTT,-,TRBV9,TRBJ1-4,12,-
CASRVTGMYTEAFF,TGTGCCAGCAGGGTAACAGGGATGTACACTGAAGCTTTCTTT,-,TRBV6-1,TRBJ1-1,14,-
CASSLMLARNNEQFF,TGTGCCAGCAGCTTAATGCTAGCACGGAACAATGAGCAGTTCTTC,-,TRBV11-2,TRBJ2-1,15,-
CASSWLDRRVEGTQYF,TGTGCCAGCAGCTGGCTGGACAGGCGGGTTGAAGGGACCCAGTACTTC,-,TRBV6-6,TRBJ2-5,16,TRBD1
CAWREGQSKLFF,TGTGCCTGGAGAGAGGGACAGTCAAAACTGTTTTTT,-,TRBV30,TRBJ1-4,12,TRBD1
CASSLSGAGTEAFF,TGTGCCAGCAGCTTATCAGGGGCAGGCACTGAAGCTTTCTTT,-,TRBV7-3,TRBJ1-1,14,-
CSVSGASYEQYF,TGCAGCGTTTCAGGGGCGAGCTACGAGCAGTACTTC,-,TRBV29-1,TRBJ2-7,12,-
CAWSPRDRGLQETQYF,TGTGCCTGGAGTCCACGGGACAGGGGGCTGCAAGAGACCCAGTACTTC,few,TRBV30,TRBJ2-5,16,TRBD1
CASSQVQGNYEQYF,TGCGCCAGCAGCCAAGTTCAGGGAAACTACGAGCAGTACTTC,-,TRBV4-1,TRBJ2-7,14,-
CASSYTSGDHYGYTF,TGCGCCAGCAGCTACACCTCAGGGGATCACTATGGCTACACCTTC,-,TRBV4-1,TRBJ1-2,15,-
CASSPGGQGVGGYTF,TGTGCCAGCAGCCCCGGAGGACAGGGGGTAGGTGGCTACACCTTC,-,TRBV5-4,TRBJ1-2,15,TRBD1
CASSPGQATGELFF,TGTGCCAGCTCACCGGGACAGGCCACCGGGGAGCTGTTTTTT,-,TRBV18,TRBJ2-2,14,TRBD1
CASSPGQGAYEQYF,TGTGCCAGCTCACCGGGACAGGGGGCCTACGAGCAGTACTTC,-,TRBV18,TRBJ2-7,14,TRBD1
CASSLAGGHGTEAFF,TGCGCCAGCAGCTTGGCCGGGGGGCACGGCACTGAAGCTTTCTTT,-,TRBV5-1,TRBJ1-1,15,-
CASSHGGVSYNSPLHF,TGTGCCAGCAGCCATGGGGGGGTCTCCTATAATTCACCCCTCCACTTT,few,TRBV13,TRBJ1-6,16,-
CAIRGQGTSYEQYF,TGTGCCATCAGAGGACAGGGGACGTCCTACGAGCAGTACTTC,few,TRBV10-3,TRBJ2-7,14,TRBD1
CASSGTGTGGASNEKLFF,TGCGCCAGCAGCGGGACCGGGACAGGGGGCGCTTCTAATGAAAAACTGTTTTTT,few,TRBV5-1,TRBJ1-4,18,TRBD1
CASSSGQGVYGYTF,TGTGCCAGTAGTTCGGGACAGGGAGTCTATGGCTACACCTTC,-,TRBV19,TRBJ1-2,14,TRBD1